The 5 T cell receptor beta chains below come from one sample, sequenced in a study of CD8 T cells in ankylosing spondylitis. One entry per CDR3 protein results from TCRdb running MiXCR on the 5' RACE reads. The data hold under 450,000 distinct CDR3 sequences, with roughly 18% observed a single time. Study observations and caveats: Ankylosing spondylitis blood appeared to be characterized by a TCR beta motif of 8 or 9 highly homologous variants.

Their antigens remain unidentified. Sequencing input: blood, either unsorted or a sorted T cell fraction (not recorded which). These receptors were taken from a male donor with ankylosing spondylitis.

The chain couples TRBV5-4 to TRBJ2-3; a weak D match, TRBD1 (5 bases). Trimming shortened V by 3 bases and J by 1 base, and 12 bases separated the two germline ends. There are 15 residues in the CDR3. CDR1 and CDR2 from the germline V gene are SGHNT and YYREEE (reference sequence). The CDR3 sequence: CASSSRAEGTDTQYF. CDR3 DNA sequence: TGTGCCAGCAGCTCCAGGGCTGAGGGCACAGATACGCAGTATTTT. The full variable domain, rest sourced from reference TRBV5-4 and TRBJ2-3, is ETGVTQSPTHLIKTRGQQVTLRCSSQSGHNTVSWYQQALGQGPQFIFQYYREEENGRGNFPPRFSGLQFPNYSSELNVNALELDDSALYLCASSSRAEGTDTQYFGPGTRLTVL.

V gene TRBV10-2 combines with J gene TRBJ1-5, with D possibly being TRBD1 (6 bases). The CDR3 runs to 13 residues. CDR1 is WSHSY, CDR2 SAAADI, per germline. Trimming cost V 6 bases and J 4 bases, with 10 bases left between them. Here the CDR3 reads CASRRDRNQPQHF. CDR3 DNA sequence: TGCGCCAGCAGAAGAGACAGGAATCAGCCCCAGCATTTT.

This clonotype appeared many times. This sequence joins TRBV12-3 or TRBV12-4 and TRBJ1-1, with a tentative D call TRBD1 (5 bases). V lost 6 bases, J lost 1 base, and 15 bases lay in between. The CDR3 runs to 15 residues. CDR3 in amino acids: CASRSYRDGNTEAFF. The CDR3 DNA sequence: TGTGCCAGCAGATCCTACCGGGACGGGAACACTGAAGCTTTCTTT.

This clonotype was detected a few times. This chain links TRBV5-7 with TRBJ2-1; TRBD2 matches 14 bases. Being an ORF, TRBV5-7 has a function that is uncertain. The CDR3 length is 20 residues. V gave up 4 bases and J gave up 0 bases; unmatched junction bases: 12. This CDR3 reads CASSTPGLAGAGSSYNEQFF. The DNA for the CDR3 is TGTGCCAGCAGCACTCCGGGACTAGCGGGAGCAGGAAGCTCCTACAATGAGCAGTTCTTC.

This clonotype was detected a few times. The chain carries TRBV2 and TRBJ2-7; the D is unclear. With 7 bases removed from V and 6 bases from J, the gap between germline ends came to 16 bases. The germline CDR1 and CDR2 sequences are SNHLY and FYNNEI. This CDR3 region has 13 residues. The CDR3: CASKDGSGREQYF. CDR3 nucleotide sequence: TGTGCCAGCAAGGACGGGTCCGGGCGCGAGCAGTACTTC.